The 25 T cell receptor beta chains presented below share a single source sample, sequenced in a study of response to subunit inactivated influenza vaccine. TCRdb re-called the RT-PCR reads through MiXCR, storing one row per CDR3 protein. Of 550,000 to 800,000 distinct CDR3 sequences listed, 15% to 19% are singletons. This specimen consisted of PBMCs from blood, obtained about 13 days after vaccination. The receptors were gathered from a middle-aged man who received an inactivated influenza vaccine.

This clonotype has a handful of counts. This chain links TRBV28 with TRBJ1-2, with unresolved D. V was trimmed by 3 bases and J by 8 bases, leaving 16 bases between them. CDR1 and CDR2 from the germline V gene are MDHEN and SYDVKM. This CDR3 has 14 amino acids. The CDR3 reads CASSLSGGDPGYTF. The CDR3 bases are TGTGCCAGCAGTTTGAGCGGCGGTGACCCCGGCTACACCTTC.

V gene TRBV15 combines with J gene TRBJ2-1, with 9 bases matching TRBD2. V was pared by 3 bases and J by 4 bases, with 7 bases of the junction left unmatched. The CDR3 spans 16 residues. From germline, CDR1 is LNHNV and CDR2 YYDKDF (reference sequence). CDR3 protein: CATSSDGTSPYNEQFF. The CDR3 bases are TGTGCCACCAGCAGTGATGGGACTAGCCCTTACAATGAGCAGTTCTTC.

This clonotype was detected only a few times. The CDR3 coding sequence is TGTGCCACCAGCAGCAGGGTCAATCAGCCCCAGCATTTT. As protein: CATSSRVNQPQHF. This sequence joins TRBV15 and TRBJ1-5; D might be TRBD1 (5 bases). With 3 bases removed from V and 3 bases from J, the gap between germline ends came to 6 bases. The germline V gene encodes CDR1 LNHNV and CDR2 YYDKDF (reference sequence). This CDR3 has 13 residues.

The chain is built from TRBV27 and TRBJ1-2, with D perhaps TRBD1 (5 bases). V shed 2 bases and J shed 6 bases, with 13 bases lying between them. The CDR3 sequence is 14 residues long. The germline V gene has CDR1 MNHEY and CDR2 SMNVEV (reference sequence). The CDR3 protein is CASSLRAGTDGYTF. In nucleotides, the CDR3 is TGTGCCAGCAGTTTAAGGGCCGGGACGGATGGCTACACCTTC.

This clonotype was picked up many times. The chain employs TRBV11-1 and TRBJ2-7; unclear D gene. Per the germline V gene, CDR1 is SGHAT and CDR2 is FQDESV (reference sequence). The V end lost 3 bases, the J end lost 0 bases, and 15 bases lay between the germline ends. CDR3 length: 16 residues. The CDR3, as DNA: TGTGCCAGCAGCTTCTCCAACAGTCGCGGCTCCTACGAGCAGTACTTC. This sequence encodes CASSFSNSRGSYEQYF. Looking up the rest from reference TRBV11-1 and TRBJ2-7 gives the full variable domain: EAEVAQSPRYKITEKSQAVAFWCDPISGHATLYWYRQILGQGPELLVQFQDESVVDDSQLPKDRFSAERLKGVDSTLKIQPAELGDSAMYLCASSFSNSRGSYEQYFGPGTRLTVT.

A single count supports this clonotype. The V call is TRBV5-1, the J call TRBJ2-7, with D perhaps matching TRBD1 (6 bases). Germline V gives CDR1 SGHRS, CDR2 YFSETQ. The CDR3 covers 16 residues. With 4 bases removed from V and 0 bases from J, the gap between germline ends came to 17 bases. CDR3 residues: CASSPGQSLNSYEQYF. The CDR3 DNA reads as TGCGCCAGCAGCCCCGGACAGTCCCTAAACTCCTACGAGCAGTACTTC.

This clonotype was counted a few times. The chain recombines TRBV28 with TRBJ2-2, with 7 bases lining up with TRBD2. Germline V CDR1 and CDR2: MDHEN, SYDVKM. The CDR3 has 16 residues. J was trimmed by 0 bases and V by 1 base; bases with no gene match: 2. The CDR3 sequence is CASSLSSGTNTGELFF. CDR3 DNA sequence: TGTGCCAGCAGTTTATCCAGCGGGACGAACACCGGGGAGCTGTTTTTT.

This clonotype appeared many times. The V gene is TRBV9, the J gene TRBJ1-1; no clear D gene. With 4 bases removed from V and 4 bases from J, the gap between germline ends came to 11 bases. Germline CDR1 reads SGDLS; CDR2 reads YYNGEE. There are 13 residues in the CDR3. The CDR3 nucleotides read TGTGCCAGCAGCAAGAGGGTGGGCACTGAAGCTTTCTTT. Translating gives CASSKRVGTEAFF.

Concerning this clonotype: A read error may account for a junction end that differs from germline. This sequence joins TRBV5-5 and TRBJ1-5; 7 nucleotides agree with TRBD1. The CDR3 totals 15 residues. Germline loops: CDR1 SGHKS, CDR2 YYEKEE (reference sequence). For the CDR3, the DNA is TGTGCTAGCAGCTTGGAGGGGGCTAGCAATCAGCCCCAGCATTTT. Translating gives CASSLEGASNQPQHF.

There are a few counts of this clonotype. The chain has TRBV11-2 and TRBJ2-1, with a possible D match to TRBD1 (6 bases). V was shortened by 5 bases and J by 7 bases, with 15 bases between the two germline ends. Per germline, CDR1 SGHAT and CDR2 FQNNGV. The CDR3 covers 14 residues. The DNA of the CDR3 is TGTGCCAGCAGCCAAGTGGGGGCATGGAATGAGCAGTTCTTC. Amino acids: CASSQVGAWNEQFF.

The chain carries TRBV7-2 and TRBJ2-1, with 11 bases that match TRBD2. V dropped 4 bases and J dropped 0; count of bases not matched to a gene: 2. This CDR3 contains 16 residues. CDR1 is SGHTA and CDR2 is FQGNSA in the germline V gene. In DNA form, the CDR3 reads TGTGCCAGCAGCTCTAGCGGGGGGAACTCCTACAATGAGCAGTTCTTC. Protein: CASSSSGGNSYNEQFF.

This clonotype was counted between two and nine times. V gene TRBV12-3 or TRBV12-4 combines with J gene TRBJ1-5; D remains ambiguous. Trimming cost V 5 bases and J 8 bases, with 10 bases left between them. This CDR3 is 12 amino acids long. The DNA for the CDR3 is TGTGCCAGCAGTAATAGCGGCGAGCCCCAGCATTTT. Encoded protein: CASSNSGEPQHF.

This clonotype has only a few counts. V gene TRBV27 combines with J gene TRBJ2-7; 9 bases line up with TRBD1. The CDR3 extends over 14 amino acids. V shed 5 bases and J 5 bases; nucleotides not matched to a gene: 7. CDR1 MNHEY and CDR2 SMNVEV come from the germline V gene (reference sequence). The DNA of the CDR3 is TGTGCCAGCAGTATAGGGACAGGGCGCCACGAGCAGTACTTC. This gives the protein CASSIGTGRHEQYF.

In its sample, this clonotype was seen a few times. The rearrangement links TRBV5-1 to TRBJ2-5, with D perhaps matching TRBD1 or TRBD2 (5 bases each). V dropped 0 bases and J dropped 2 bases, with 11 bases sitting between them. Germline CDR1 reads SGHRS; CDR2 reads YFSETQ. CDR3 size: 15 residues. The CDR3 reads CASSLAVREQETQYF. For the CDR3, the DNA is TGCGCCAGCAGCTTGGCAGTCAGGGAGCAAGAGACCCAGTACTTC.

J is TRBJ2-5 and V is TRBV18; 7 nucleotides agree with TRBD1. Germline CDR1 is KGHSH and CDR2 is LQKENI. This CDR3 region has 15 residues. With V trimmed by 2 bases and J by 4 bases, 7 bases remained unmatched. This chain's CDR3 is CASSPTGAYRETQYF. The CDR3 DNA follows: TGTGCCAGCTCACCAACAGGGGCCTACCGAGAGACCCAGTACTTC.

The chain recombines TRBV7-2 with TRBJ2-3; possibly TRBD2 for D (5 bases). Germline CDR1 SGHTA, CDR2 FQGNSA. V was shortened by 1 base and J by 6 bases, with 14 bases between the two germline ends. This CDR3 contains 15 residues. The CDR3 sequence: CASSLDGLRGDTQYF. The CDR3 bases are TGTGCCAGCAGCTTAGATGGCCTCAGAGGGGATACGCAGTATTTT.

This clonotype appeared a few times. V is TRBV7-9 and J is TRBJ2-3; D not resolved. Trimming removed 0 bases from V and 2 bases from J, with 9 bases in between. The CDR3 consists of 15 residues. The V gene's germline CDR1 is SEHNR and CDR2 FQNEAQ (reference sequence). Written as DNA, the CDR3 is TGTGCCAGCAGCTTAGCACAGATTCACACAGATACGCAGTATTTT. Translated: CASSLAQIHTDTQYF.

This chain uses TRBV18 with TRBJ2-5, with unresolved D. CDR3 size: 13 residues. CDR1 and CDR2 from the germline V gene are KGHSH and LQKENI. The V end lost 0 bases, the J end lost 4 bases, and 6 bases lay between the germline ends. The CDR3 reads CASSPPQRETQYF. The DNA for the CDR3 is TGTGCCAGCTCACCACCTCAACGAGAGACCCAGTACTTC.

The chain's CDR3 is CASSYALTSGRKTQYF. The CDR3, as DNA: TGTGCCAGCAGTTATGCACTGACTAGCGGGAGGAAGACCCAGTACTTC. This chain joins TRBV6-2 or TRBV6-3 and TRBJ2-5; 13 positions agree with TRBD2. With V trimmed by 3 bases and J by 6 bases, 7 bases remained unmatched. CDR3 size: 16 residues. Germline lookup yields CDR1 MNHEY and CDR2 SVGEGT.

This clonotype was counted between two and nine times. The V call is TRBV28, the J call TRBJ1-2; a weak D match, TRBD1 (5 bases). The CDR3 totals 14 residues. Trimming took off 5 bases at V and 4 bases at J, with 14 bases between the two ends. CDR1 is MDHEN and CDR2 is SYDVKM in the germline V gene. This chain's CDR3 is CASSEALGGYGYTF. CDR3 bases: TGTGCCAGCAGTGAGGCCCTCGGGGGCTATGGCTACACCTTC.

The CDR3 region has the DNA TGTGCCAGTAGACCCGGGGCAGGGGGCGTGGGCGAGCAGTACTTC. Translating gives CASRPGAGGVGEQYF. This chain joins TRBV19 and TRBJ2-7, with TRBD1 matching over 8 bases. This CDR3 comprises 15 residues. V lost 6 bases, J lost 6 bases, and 13 bases stayed unmatched. In germline, CDR1 is LNHDA, CDR2 SQIVND (reference sequence).

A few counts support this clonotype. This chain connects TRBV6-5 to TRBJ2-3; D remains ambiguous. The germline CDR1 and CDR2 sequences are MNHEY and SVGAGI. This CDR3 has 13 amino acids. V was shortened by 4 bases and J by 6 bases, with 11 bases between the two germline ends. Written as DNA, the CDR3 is TGTGCCAGCAGTTTCGCGACCCGGGATACGCAGTATTTT. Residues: CASSFATRDTQYF.

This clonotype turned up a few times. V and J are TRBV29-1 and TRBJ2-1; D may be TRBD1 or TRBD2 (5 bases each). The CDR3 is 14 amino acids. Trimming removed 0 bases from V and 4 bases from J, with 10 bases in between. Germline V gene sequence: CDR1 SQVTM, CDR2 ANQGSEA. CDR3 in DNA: TGCAGCGTTGAAGACGGGACGGTATACAATGAGCAGTTCTTC. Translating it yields CSVEDGTVYNEQFF.

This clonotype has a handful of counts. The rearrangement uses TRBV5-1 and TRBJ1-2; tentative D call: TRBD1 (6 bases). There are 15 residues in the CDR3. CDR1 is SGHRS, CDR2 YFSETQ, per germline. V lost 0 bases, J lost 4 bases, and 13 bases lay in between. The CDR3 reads CASSLGTVDLYGYTF. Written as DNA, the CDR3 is TGCGCCAGCAGCTTGGGGACAGTCGATCTCTATGGCTACACCTTC.

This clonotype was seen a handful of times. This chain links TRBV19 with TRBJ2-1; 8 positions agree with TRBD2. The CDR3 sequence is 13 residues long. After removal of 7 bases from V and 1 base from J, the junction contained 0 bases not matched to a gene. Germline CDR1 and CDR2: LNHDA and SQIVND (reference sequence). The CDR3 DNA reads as TGTGCCAGTACTAGCGGGTCCTACAATGAGCAGTTCTTC. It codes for CASTSGSYNEQFF.